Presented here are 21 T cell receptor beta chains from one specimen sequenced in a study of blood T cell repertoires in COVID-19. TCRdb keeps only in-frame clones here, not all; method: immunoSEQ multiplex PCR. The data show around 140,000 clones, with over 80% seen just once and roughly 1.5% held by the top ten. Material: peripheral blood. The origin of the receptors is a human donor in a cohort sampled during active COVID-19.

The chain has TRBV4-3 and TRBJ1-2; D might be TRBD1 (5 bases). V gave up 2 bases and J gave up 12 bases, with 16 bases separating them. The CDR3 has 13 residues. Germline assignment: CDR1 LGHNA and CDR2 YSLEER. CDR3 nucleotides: TGCGCCAGCAGCCAATTAAGGGGTAGGGCCGACACCTTC. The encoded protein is CASSQLRGRADTF.

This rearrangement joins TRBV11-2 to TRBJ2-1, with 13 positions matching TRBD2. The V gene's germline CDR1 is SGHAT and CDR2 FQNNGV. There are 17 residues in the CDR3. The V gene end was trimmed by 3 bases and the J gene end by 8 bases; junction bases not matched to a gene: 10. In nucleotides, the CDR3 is TGTGCCAGCAGCTTCTACGGTGGGACTAGCGGGACCTATGAGCAGTTCTTC. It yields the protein CASSFYGGTSGTYEQFF.

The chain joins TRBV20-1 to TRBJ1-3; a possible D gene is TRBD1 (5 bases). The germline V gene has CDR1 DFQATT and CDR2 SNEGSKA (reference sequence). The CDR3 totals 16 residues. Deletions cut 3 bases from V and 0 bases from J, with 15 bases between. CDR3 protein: CSASGSGKSSGNTIYF. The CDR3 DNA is TGCAGTGCTAGTGGGTCAGGGAAGAGCTCTGGAAACACCATATATTTT.

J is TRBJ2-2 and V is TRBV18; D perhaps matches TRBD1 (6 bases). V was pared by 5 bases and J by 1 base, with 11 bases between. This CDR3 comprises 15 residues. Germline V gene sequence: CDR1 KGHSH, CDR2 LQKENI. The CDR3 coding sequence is TGTGCCAGCTCAATTACGACAGGGAACACCGGGGAGCTGTTTTTT. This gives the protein CASSITTGNTGELFF.

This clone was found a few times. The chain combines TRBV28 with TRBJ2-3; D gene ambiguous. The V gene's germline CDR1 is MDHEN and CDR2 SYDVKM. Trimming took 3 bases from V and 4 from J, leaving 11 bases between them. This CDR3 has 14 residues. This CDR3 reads CASSFTTPPDTQYF. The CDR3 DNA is TGTGCCAGCAGTTTCACTACCCCACCAGATACGCAGTATTTT.

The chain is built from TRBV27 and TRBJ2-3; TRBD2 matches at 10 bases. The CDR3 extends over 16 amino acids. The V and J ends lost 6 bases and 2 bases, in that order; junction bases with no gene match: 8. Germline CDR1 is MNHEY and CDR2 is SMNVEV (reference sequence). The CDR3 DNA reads TGTGCCAGCAGCCGCGGACTAGCGGACCTCACAGATACGCAGTATTTT. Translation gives CASSRGLADLTDTQYF.

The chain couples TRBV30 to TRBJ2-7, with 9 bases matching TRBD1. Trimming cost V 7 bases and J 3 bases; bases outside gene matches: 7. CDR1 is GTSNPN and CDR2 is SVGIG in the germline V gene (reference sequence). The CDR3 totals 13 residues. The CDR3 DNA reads TGTGCCTCATCGGGGACAGGGAACTACGAGCAGTACTTC. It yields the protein CASSGTGNYEQYF.

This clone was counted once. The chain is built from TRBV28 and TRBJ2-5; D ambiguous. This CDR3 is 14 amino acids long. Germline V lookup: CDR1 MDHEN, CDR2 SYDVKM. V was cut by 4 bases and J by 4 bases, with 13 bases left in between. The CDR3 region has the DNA TGTGCCAGCAGTTCACGACTTGTGAGAGAGACCCAGTACTTC. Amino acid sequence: CASSSRLVRETQYF.

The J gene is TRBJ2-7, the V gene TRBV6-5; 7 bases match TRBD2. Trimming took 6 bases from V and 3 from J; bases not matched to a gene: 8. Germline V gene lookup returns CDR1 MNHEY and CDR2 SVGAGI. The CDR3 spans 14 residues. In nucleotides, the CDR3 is TGTGCCAGCAGAATAAGCGGGAACCACTACGAGCAGTACTTC. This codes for CASRISGNHYEQYF.

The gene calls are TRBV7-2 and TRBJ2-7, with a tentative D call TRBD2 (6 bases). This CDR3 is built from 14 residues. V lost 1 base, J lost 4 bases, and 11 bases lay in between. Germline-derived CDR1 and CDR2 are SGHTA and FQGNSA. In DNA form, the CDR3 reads TGTGCCAGCAGCTTAGATCCGCGGGGATACGAGCAGTACTTC. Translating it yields CASSLDPRGYEQYF.

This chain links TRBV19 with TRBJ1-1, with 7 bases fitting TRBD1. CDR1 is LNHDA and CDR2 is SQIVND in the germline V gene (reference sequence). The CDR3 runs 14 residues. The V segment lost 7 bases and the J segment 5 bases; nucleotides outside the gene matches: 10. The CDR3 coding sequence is TGTGCCAGTACCCCTGACAGGGTGCGGACTGAAGCTTTCTTT. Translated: CASTPDRVRTEAFF.

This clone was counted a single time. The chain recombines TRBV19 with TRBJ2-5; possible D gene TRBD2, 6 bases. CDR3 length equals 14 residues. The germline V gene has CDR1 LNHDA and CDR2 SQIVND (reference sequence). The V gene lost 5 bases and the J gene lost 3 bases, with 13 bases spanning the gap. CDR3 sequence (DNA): TGTGCCAGTAGTCTCACGGGGGTAAAAGAGACCCAGTACTTC. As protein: CASSLTGVKETQYF.

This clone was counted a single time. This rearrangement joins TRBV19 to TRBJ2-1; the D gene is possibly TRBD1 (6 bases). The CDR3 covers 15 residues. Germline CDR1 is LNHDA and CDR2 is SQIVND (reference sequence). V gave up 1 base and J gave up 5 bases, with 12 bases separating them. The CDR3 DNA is TGTGCCAGTAGTATAGGTCCAGGGGATGACAATGAGCAGTTCTTC. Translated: CASSIGPGDDNEQFF.

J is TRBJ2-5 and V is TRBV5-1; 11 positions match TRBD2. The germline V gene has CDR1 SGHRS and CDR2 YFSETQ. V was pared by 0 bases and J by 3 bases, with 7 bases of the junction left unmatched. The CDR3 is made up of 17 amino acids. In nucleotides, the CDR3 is TGCGCCAGCAGCTTGGTTACTAGCGGGAGCACTGAAGAGACCCAGTACTTC. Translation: CASSLVTSGSTEETQYF.

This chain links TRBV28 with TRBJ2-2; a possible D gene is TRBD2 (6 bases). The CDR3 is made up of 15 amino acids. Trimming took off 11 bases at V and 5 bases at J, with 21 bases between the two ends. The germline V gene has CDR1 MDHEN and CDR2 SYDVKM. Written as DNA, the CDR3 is TGTGCCGTCACCAACCCTAGCGTAGGGACCGGGGAGCTGTTTTTT. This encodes CAVTNPSVGTGELFF. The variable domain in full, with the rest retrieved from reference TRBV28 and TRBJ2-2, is DVKVTQSSRYLVKRTGEKVFLECVQDMDHENMFWYRQDPGLGLRLIYFSYDVKMKEKGDIPEGYSVSREKKERFSLILESASTNQTSMYLCAVTNPSVGTGELFFGEGSRLTVL.

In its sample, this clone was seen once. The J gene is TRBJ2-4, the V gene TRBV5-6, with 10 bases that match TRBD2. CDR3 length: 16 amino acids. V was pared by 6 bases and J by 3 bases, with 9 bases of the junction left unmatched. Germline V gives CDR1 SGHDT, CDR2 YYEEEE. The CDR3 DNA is TGTGCCAGCACCCTAGCGGGAGTGGGTGGCAAAAACATTCAGTACTTC. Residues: CASTLAGVGGKNIQYF.

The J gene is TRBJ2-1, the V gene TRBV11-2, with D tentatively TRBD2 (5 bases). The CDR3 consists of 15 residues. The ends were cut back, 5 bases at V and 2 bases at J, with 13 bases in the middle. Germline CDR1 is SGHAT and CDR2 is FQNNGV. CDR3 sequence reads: CASSNREPAYNEQFF. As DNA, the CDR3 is TGTGCCAGCAGCAACCGGGAACCGGCCTACAATGAGCAGTTCTTC. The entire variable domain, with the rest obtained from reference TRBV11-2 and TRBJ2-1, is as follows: EAGVAQSPRYKIIEKRQSVAFWCNPISGHATLYWYQQILGQGPKLLIQFQNNGVVDDSQLPKDRFSAERLKGVDSTLKIQPAKLEDSAVYLCASSNREPAYNEQFFGPGTRLTVL.

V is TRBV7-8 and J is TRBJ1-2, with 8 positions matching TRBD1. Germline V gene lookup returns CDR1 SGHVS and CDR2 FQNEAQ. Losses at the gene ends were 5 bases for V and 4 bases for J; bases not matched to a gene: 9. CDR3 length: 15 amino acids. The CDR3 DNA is TGTGCCAGCAGCGTCGGGACAGGCGGCGGCTATGGCTACACCTTC. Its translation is CASSVGTGGGYGYTF.

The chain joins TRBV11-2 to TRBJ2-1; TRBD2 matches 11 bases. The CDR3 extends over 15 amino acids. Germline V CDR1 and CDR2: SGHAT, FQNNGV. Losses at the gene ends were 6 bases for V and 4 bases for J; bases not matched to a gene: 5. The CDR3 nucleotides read TGTGCCAGCAGGGCCGGGACTAGCGGTTACAATGAGCAGTTCTTC. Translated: CASRAGTSGYNEQFF.

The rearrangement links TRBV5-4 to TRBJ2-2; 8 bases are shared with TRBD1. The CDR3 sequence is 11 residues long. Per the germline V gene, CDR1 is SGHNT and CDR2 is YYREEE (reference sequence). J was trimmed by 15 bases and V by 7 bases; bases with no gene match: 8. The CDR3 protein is CASGTGGSVFF. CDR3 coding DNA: TGTGCCAGCGGAACAGGGGGTTCGGTGTTTTTT.

The DNA of the CDR3 is TGCAGCGTGTCGACAGGGACGGAGGAGCAGTACTTC. Its translation: CSVSTGTEEQYF. The rearrangement uses TRBV29-1 and TRBJ2-7; 7 positions agree with TRBD1. The junction had 9 bases not matched to a gene; V was cut back by 6 bases and J by 7 bases. Germline assignment: CDR1 SQVTM and CDR2 ANQGSEA. The CDR3 is 12 amino acids.